Presented here are 11 T cell receptor beta chains from one specimen sequenced in a study of T cell responses to AZD1222 COVID-19 vaccine. Using immunoSEQ multiplex PCR, the repertoire was profiled, and TCRdb retains in-frame clones only, with some absent. The sample lists 150,000 to 200,000 clones, 75% to 90% occurring once. The source was peripheral blood, collected 28 days after the second dose of the MenACWY control vaccine. The source of these receptors is an adult who received the MenACWY meningococcal vaccine as a control.

This clone was counted once. The chain is built from TRBV6-2 or TRBV6-3 and TRBJ2-3, with a possible D match to TRBD1 (7 bases). V was pared by 6 bases and J by 2 bases, with 15 bases between. Germline V gene sequence: CDR1 MNHEY, CDR2 SVGEGT. The CDR3 extends over 15 amino acids. DNA for the CDR3: TGTGCCAGCAGCCCCCCAGGGGGGCACACAGATACGCAGTATTTT. The encoded protein is CASSPPGGHTDTQYF.

CDR3 coding DNA: TGTGCCTGGAGCGCAGCGGGAAGATACGAGCAGTACTTC. The encoded protein is CAWSAAGRYEQYF. The chain uses TRBV30 and TRBJ2-7, with 7 positions matching TRBD2. The CDR3 is 13 residues long. With 3 bases clipped from V and 4 bases from J, the junction kept 6 bases outside the gene matches. Per the germline V gene, CDR1 is GTSNPN and CDR2 is SVGIG (reference sequence).

This chain uses TRBV28 with TRBJ2-7; TRBD2 matches at 7 bases. Germline CDR1 and CDR2: MDHEN and SYDVKM. CDR3 length: 16 amino acids. Germline trimming cut 7 bases from V and 0 bases from J; bases unmatched to any gene: 12. CDR3 in amino acids: CASTPATGGLSYEQYF. The DNA of the CDR3 is TGTGCCAGCACCCCCGCAACGGGAGGCCTCTCCTACGAGCAGTACTTC.

The rearrangement uses TRBV15 and TRBJ2-7; D could derive from TRBD1 or TRBD2 (5 bases each). CDR1 and CDR2 (germline): LNHNV, YYDKDF (reference sequence). Trimming stripped 2 bases from V and 1 base from J, with 12 bases between. The CDR3 is made up of 15 amino acids. The CDR3 protein is CATSRPGTESYEQYF. The CDR3 DNA is TGTGCCACCAGCAGACCCGGGACCGAGTCCTACGAGCAGTACTTC.

The rearrangement links TRBV28 to TRBJ1-2; D gene ambiguous. Between the trimmed V and J ends, which lost 6 bases and 0 bases, there was a span of 14 bases. CDR3 length: 15 amino acids. CDR1 is MDHEN, CDR2 SYDVKM, per germline. The CDR3 is CASSRSWAPNYGYTF. CDR3 nucleotide sequence: TGTGCCAGCAGCCGGAGCTGGGCACCTAACTATGGCTACACCTTC.

This rearrangement joins TRBV10-3 to TRBJ2-2; a weak D match, TRBD2 (6 bases). V was shortened by 0 bases and J by 1 base, with 9 bases between the two germline ends. The CDR3 extends over 16 amino acids. Germline CDR1 is ENHRY and CDR2 is SYGVKD. Here the CDR3 reads CAISESGLMNTGELFF. The CDR3 bases are TGTGCCATCAGTGAGTCGGGACTCATGAACACCGGGGAGCTGTTTTTT.

To note about this clone: The same CDR3 arises from other DNA sequences in this sample as well. The V and J genes are TRBV20-1 and TRBJ1-1; tentatively, D is TRBD1 (5 bases). This CDR3 is 11 amino acids long. V dropped 6 bases and J dropped 4 bases, with 9 bases sitting between them. In germline, CDR1 is DFQATT, CDR2 SNEGSKA (reference sequence). Here the CDR3 DNA reads TGCAGTGCCCGGGGGAGCACTGAAGCTTTCTTT. This sequence encodes CSARGSTEAFF.

The chain couples TRBV7-3 to TRBJ2-7; D is possibly TRBD2 (5 bases). CDR1 is SGHTA, CDR2 FQGTGA, per germline. CDR3 length equals 14 residues. With 5 bases removed from V and 2 bases from J, the gap between germline ends came to 13 bases. CDR3 residues: CASSPPDFPYEQYF. The CDR3 nucleotides are TGTGCCAGCAGCCCCCCGGACTTTCCCTACGAGCAGTACTTC.

V is TRBV28 and J is TRBJ1-4; D is uncertain. The germline gives CDR1 MDHEN, CDR2 SYDVKM. V was clipped by 2 bases and J by 3 bases, with 7 bases between them. The CDR3 sequence is 14 residues long. The CDR3 loop reads CASSLIGANEKLFF. As DNA, the CDR3 is TGTGCCAGCAGTTTAATCGGGGCTAATGAAAAACTGTTTTTT.

The V and J genes are TRBV19 and TRBJ2-1; 12 bases align to TRBD2. The CDR3 is 15 residues long. J was trimmed by 16 bases and V by 4 bases; bases with no gene match: 14. Per the germline V gene, CDR1 is LNHDA and CDR2 is SQIVND (reference sequence). The CDR3 sequence: CASSSPTSGSSIHFF. The CDR3 nucleotides are TGTGCCAGTAGTAGCCCGACTAGCGGGAGTTCTATCCACTTCTTC. The full variable domain, with the rest looked up from reference TRBV19 and TRBJ2-1, is DGGITQSPKYLFRKEGQNVTLSCEQNLNHDAMYWYRQDPGQGLRLIYYSQIVNDFQKGDIAEGYSVSREKKESFPLTVTSAQKNPTAFYLCASSSPTSGSSIHFFGPGTRLTVL.

This sequence joins TRBV9 and TRBJ2-7, with TRBD2 matching 8 bases. Per germline, CDR1 SGDLS and CDR2 YYNGEE. This CDR3 comprises 12 residues. Trimming cost V 7 bases and J 5 bases; bases outside gene matches: 5. CDR3 bases: TGTGCCAGCTCCGGGACTAGTGACGAGCAGTACTTC. Translated: CASSGTSDEQYF. Filled out from reference TRBV9 and TRBJ2-7, the complete variable domain reads DSGVTQTPKHLITATGQRVTLRCSPRSGDLSVYWYQQSLDQGLQFLIQYYNGEERAKGNILERFSAQQFPDLHSELNLSSLELGDSALYFCASSGTSDEQYFGPGTRLTVT.